This T cell receptor (beta chain) stems from a study of blood T cell repertoires in COVID-19 (dated by TCRdb to about 2020). For the study in its entirety: Samples from collaborators originated in the United States, Italy and Spain and spanned both the acute and convalescent phases of COVID-19. The prospective study material was composed of cDNA or gDNA derived from T cells, B-cell-depleted T cells, or PBMCs. Deeply sampled blood TCRbeta repertoires from subjects exposed to, actively infected with, or recovered from COVID-19 were included in the dataset. The repertoires were released in a freely available public database intended as a resource for research on the immune response to SARS-CoV-2. Samples were obtained from the ongoing ImmuneRACE study (first 160 participants) and from 1,254 subjects provided by 6 global collaborators. A de-identified subject ID, COVID-19 status, age in years and sex were almost always included in the sample metadata. Where available, HLA class I and class II types were obtained from metadata supplied by the sample provider rather than from assay-based typing.

What the study reported, not specific to this receptor: Clinical and demographic metadata were provided uncurated, with the amount varying by source and participant.

Including cysteine and phenylalanine, the CDR3 has 15 amino acids. Only the CDR3 region is kept as DNA, spanning 45 bases read in frame from base 1. Deletion took 7 bases off V and 4 bases off J, with a span of 17 bases between the germline ends. Sequences MDHEN (CDR1) and SYDVKM (CDR2) are obtained from the germline V gene. The collaborating institutions used their own protocols to collect whole blood in K2EDTA tubes. For TCRbeta analysis, collaborators shipped samples in one of three forms: frozen whole blood, isolated PBMCs, or DNA extracted from either of those sample types. TCRbeta CDR3 regions were amplified from genomic DNA by means of the immunoSEQ Assay, a bias-controlled multiplex PCR. The source study handled its data this way. Nucleated cell counts per sample were estimated from amplification of reference gene primers within the assay. To quantify the absolute abundance of each unique TCRbeta CDR3 rearrangement, sequence reads were collapsed and filtered. For each sample, productive Simpson clonality was calculated by taking the square root of Simpson's diversity index across productive rearrangements. This immuneACCESS table, as held by TCRdb, lists in-frame sequences with V and J called but not all clones. Of the missing ones, under half trace to an unresolved V gene in checked studies; the others have no known cause. V and J calls and clone size are given by that table; D and trimming were obtained from the DNA. The table for this sample lists about 40,000 clones; 87% of them were counted only once. The top ten hold about 9.1% of the sample.

A word on this clone: Its antigen is not yet known. Per-base quality was not reported, and no clone a single base away is much larger than it.

The TCR originated in a woman older than 75 with active COVID-19. The chain is encoded by TRBV28 joined to TRBJ1-5; a tentative D match to TRBD1 spans 6 bases. Source material: peripheral blood. CDR3 reads: CASTPTLTGNQPQHF. The nucleotides read TGTGCCAGCACCCCCACCCTTACAGGGAATCAGCCCCAGCATTTT.